The rows below give T cell receptor beta chains drawn from one sample of a study of control samples from healthy donors and cancer patients. Assay: immunoSEQ multiplex PCR; the TCRdb copy retains only in-frame clones and omits some. The sample holds 120,000 or so clones; approximately 87% are singletons and the top ten take about 2.7%. Sequencing used blood. Every receptor here comes from a man aged 55 to 70 in good health. Each CDR3 is given with its conserved first and last residue. D genes are given only for firm matches. A clone size is listed for some rows: how often the clone was seen (once, few, many), or a class if it is expanded.

>NA|TRBV18|TRBJ2-7|TRBD1
CASSPPGGYEQYF
TGTGCCAGCTCACCCCCAGGGGGATACGAGCAGTACTTC
>NA|TRBV4-1|TRBJ2-2|NA
CASSHRGDGELFF
TGCGCCAGCAGCCATAGAGGGGACGGGGAGCTGTTTTTT
>NA|TRBV30|TRBJ1-5|TRBD1
CAWSRVTGGGQPQHF
TGTGCCTGGAGTAGAGTAACAGGGGGGGGTCAGCCCCAGCATTTT
>NA|TRBV4-3|TRBJ2-3|TRBD2
CASSQTVRGLSGGGSTDTQYF
TGCGCCAGCAGCCAAACTGTCAGAGGGCTAAGCGGGGGGGGCTCCACAGATACGCAGTATTTT
>once|TRBV12-3/TRBV12-4|TRBJ1-5|NA
CASQYSNQPQHF
TGTGCCAGCCAGTATAGCAATCAGCCCCAGCATTTT
>NA|TRBV21-1|TRBJ2-7|NA
CASSRPGHLTSYSYEQYF
TGTGCCAGCAGCAGACCGGGACACCTAACCTCTTACTCCTACGAGCAGTACTTC
>few|TRBV27|TRBJ1-4|NA
CASSSTGATNEKLFF
TGTGCCAGCAGTTCTACAGGAGCAACTAATGAAAAACTGTTTTTT
>NA|TRBV28|TRBJ1-3|NA
CASRSGGSGNTIYF
TGTGCCAGCCGTTCTGGGGGCTCTGGAAACACCATATATTTT
>NA|TRBV7-9|TRBJ2-7|NA
CASSLVGGVEQYF
TGTGCCAGCAGCTTAGTAGGAGGGGTCGAGCAGTACTTC
>few|TRBV29-1|TRBJ1-1|TRBD1
CSVSPGQGNTEAFF
TGCAGCGTTTCACCCGGACAGGGGAACACTGAAGCTTTCTTT
>NA|TRBV7-9|TRBJ1-2|TRBD1
CASSLAPQGAGGYTF
TGTGCCAGCAGCTTAGCACCACAGGGGGCCGGTGGCTACACCTTC
>NA|TRBV6-2/TRBV6-3|TRBJ1-2|NA
CASSYEQRAWGYTF
TGTGCCAGCAGTTACGAGCAGAGGGCATGGGGCTACACCTTC